What follows is one TCR beta chain and its context. This sample is part of a study of CXCR3-negative and CXCR3-positive naive CD8 T cells. Carrying UMI labels, the TRB cDNA libraries were prepared through 5' RACE. For each CDR3 protein, TCRdb gives one entry from its re-call of the 5' RACE reads, without DNA. This sample lists 100,000 to 150,000 distinct CDR3 sequences; its ten largest clones have 0.49%. This CDR3 has 16 residues. Germline assignment: CDR1 SEHNR and CDR2 FQNEAQ (reference sequence). This sequence originates from a human donor in good health. Some clones in this sample may be carry-over from other donors' samples. The chain couples TRBV7-9 to TRBJ2-2; TCRdb gives TRBD2 as the D gene, but with no DNA this cannot be confirmed. Sequencing used naive CXCR3- CD8+ T cells from blood. Specified subset: CD45RO-CCR7+CD27+CD95- naive CD8+ T cells lacking CXCR3 (TNR3-). The CDR3 loop reads CASTLSGETNTGELFF.